The present entry profiles one T cell receptor (beta chain) with its context. Its antigen is undetermined. At one of its ends the junction is not consistent with the germline gene, which may arise from a read error. This entry comes from a study of OX40 agonist ivuxolimab in advanced cancers. Study-wide points: Antigens targeted by the expanded peripheral T cells were not determined.

TCRdb's table, derived via immunoSEQ multiplex PCR, lists solely in-frame clones and lacks some. This sample has more than 70,000 clones, with about 90% found just once. The CDR3 covers 8 residues. Per the germline V gene, CDR1 is DFQATT and CDR2 is SNEGSKA (reference sequence). The specimen comprised CD4+ or CD8+ T cells sorted from blood, sampled in a trial of the OX40 agonist ivuxolimab. The rearrangement joins TRBV20-1 to TRBJ1-2, with D unclear. The sequence was collected from an adult with an advanced solid tumor such as melanoma, head and neck, liver or kidney cancer. The CDR3 protein is CRSLGYTF. For the CDR3, the DNA is TGTCGGTCACTTGGCTACACCTTC.